This T cell receptor (beta chain) was captured by sequencing in a study of blood T cell repertoires in COVID-19. Study-wide context: Sites across the United States, Italy and Spain contributed samples from acute and convalescent COVID-19.

Germline V lookup: CDR1 SGHAT, CDR2 FQNNGV. CDR3 length equals 14 residues. V was shortened by 1 base and J by 4 bases, with 10 bases between the two germline ends. Sequencing used immunoSEQ multiplex PCR; TCRdb keeps in-frame clones, though not all of them. Counted here are about 130,000 clones, around 82% occurring once; the ten biggest clones make up 12%. This clone was detected a few times. The sequencing sample was made of peripheral blood. This TCR was recovered from a woman younger than 45 who had recovered from COVID-19. The V gene is TRBV11-2, the J gene TRBJ1-2; a possible D gene is TRBD1 (5 bases). CDR3 in DNA: TGTGCCAGCAGCTTAGTTGCAGGGCCCTATGGCTACACCTTC. The encoded protein is CASSLVAGPYGYTF.